This TCR beta chain was profiled in a study of blood T cell repertoires in COVID-19. Study information: Italy, Spain and the United States were the sources of the convalescent and acute COVID-19 samples. Nucleic acid was either cDNA or gDNA, and it came from T cells, B-cell-depleted T cells, or PBMCs.

Methods used by the authors: It was from reference gene primer amplification that nucleated cell counts were estimated. The data were produced by immunoSEQ multiplex PCR, yet TCRdb's version contains in-frame clones alone and is incomplete. V, J and clone size are taken as reported in that table, and D and trimming were inferred from the DNA itself. The sample has fewer than 40,000 clones, 70% to 80% seen once. V trimming: 5 bases; J trimming: 6 bases; junction bases outside the gene matches: 10. There are 15 residues in the CDR3. Germline CDR1 is MNHEY and CDR2 is SVGAGI. This sequence originates from a man aged 80 or over with acute or convalescent COVID-19. The chain employs TRBV6-5 and TRBJ1-1; 9 bases fit TRBD1. What was sequenced was peripheral blood. This CDR3 is CASSTRQGVYPEAFF. Written as DNA, the CDR3 is TGTGCCAGCAGTACTCGACAGGGGGTTTACCCTGAAGCTTTCTTT.